The 8 T cell receptor beta chains in this list originate from one sample, sequenced in a study of early T cells in non-severe SARS-CoV-2 infection. Using its own MiXCR run on the 5' RACE reads, TCRdb lists one record per CDR3 protein. The sample carries 65,000 to 90,000 distinct CDR3 sequences, roughly an eighth recorded once. Sequenced material: whole blood. The receptors come from an adult who was a healthcare worker with PCR-confirmed SARS-CoV-2 infection or an uninfected control (not recorded which).

There are a few counts of this clonotype. CDR3: CASRVVSGANTGELFF. The CDR3 bases are TGTGCCAGCAGGGTAGTAAGCGGGGCGAACACCGGGGAGCTGTTTTTT. This chain links TRBV7-2 with TRBJ2-2, with 7 bases aligning to TRBD2. This CDR3 is built from 16 residues. The junction had 7 bases not matched to a gene; V was cut back by 6 bases and J by 0 bases. Germline CDR1 is SGHTA and CDR2 is FQGNSA.

The sample holds many counts of this clonotype. V usage is TRBV9 and J usage is TRBJ1-3; D is possibly TRBD1 (5 bases). This CDR3 is built from 15 residues. Germline V gene lookup returns CDR1 SGDLS and CDR2 YYNGEE. V lost 4 bases and J lost 0, with 11 bases in between. This CDR3 reads CASSLTQGSGNTIYF. The CDR3 region has the DNA TGTGCCAGCAGCCTCACTCAGGGCTCTGGAAACACCATATATTTT.

The chain uses TRBV12-3 or TRBV12-4 and TRBJ2-1; TRBD1 aligns across 8 bases. The CDR3 totals 14 residues. With 5 bases clipped from V and 7 bases from J, the junction kept 7 bases outside the gene matches. CDR3 in amino acids: CASSLQGARNEQFF. The CDR3 DNA is TGTGCCAGCAGTCTTCAGGGGGCTCGGAATGAGCAGTTCTTC.

This clonotype was found many times. The junction does not match germline at one end; this may be a read error. This chain uses TRBV7-7 with TRBJ2-1, with a tentative D call TRBD2 (6 bases). The CDR3 has 15 amino acids. Germline CDR1 SSHAT, CDR2 FNYEAQ (reference sequence). The CDR3, as DNA: TGTGCTAGCAGTCACGCACCGGGACTCTACAATGAGCAGTTCTTC. Translation: CASSHAPGLYNEQFF. Together with reference TRBV7-7 and TRBJ2-1, the CDR3 gives the full variable domain: GAGVSQSPRYKVTKRGQDVTLRCDPISSHATLYWYQQALGQGPEFLTYFNYEAQPDKSGLPSDRFSAERPEGSISTLTIQRTEQRDSAMYRCASSHAPGLYNEQFFGPGTRLTVL.

This sequence joins TRBV5-4 and TRBJ2-3; D is perhaps TRBD2 (5 bases). The CDR3 is 18 amino acids. V lost 6 bases and J 1 base, leaving 24 bases between the germline ends. Germline assignment: CDR1 SGHNT and CDR2 YYREEE (reference sequence). The CDR3 sequence: CASTPGSSGRRRTDTQYF. CDR3 DNA sequence: TGTGCCAGCACCCCGGGCTCCAGCGGCAGACGACGCACAGATACGCAGTATTTT.

This clonotype was found a few times. The V and J genes are TRBV7-3 and TRBJ2-7; 7 bases align to TRBD1. J was trimmed by 2 bases and V by 5 bases; bases with no gene match: 6. This CDR3 comprises 14 residues. The germline gives CDR1 SGHTA, CDR2 FQGTGA. The CDR3 loop reads CASSPHRGPYEQYF. For the CDR3, the DNA is TGTGCCAGCAGCCCTCACAGGGGCCCCTACGAGCAGTACTTC. The entire variable domain, with the rest obtained from reference TRBV7-3 and TRBJ2-7, is as follows: GAGVSQTPSNKVTEKGKYVELRCDPISGHTALYWYRQSLGQGPEFLIYFQGTGAADDSGLPNDRFFAVRPEGSVSTLKIQRTERGDSAVYLCASSPHRGPYEQYFGPGTRLTVT.

The chain employs TRBV5-1 and TRBJ2-1, with TRBD2 matching over 12 bases. This CDR3 spans 18 amino acids. Germline V lookup: CDR1 SGHRS, CDR2 YFSETQ. Losses at the gene ends were 2 bases for V and 2 bases for J; bases not matched to a gene: 8. CDR3 protein: CASSLRLAGVGTYNEQFF. The CDR3 nucleotides read TGCGCCAGCAGCTTACGACTAGCGGGAGTGGGAACCTACAATGAGCAGTTCTTC.

This sequence joins TRBV3-1 and TRBJ2-5; the match to TRBD2 covers 7 bases. The CDR3 covers 15 residues. V trimming: 3 bases; J trimming: 0 bases; junction bases outside the gene matches: 4. Germline V gene lookup returns CDR1 LGHDT and CDR2 YNNKEL (reference sequence). The CDR3 region is CASSHKLAYQETQYF. The CDR3 nucleotides read TGTGCCAGCAGCCATAAACTAGCGTACCAAGAGACCCAGTACTTC.